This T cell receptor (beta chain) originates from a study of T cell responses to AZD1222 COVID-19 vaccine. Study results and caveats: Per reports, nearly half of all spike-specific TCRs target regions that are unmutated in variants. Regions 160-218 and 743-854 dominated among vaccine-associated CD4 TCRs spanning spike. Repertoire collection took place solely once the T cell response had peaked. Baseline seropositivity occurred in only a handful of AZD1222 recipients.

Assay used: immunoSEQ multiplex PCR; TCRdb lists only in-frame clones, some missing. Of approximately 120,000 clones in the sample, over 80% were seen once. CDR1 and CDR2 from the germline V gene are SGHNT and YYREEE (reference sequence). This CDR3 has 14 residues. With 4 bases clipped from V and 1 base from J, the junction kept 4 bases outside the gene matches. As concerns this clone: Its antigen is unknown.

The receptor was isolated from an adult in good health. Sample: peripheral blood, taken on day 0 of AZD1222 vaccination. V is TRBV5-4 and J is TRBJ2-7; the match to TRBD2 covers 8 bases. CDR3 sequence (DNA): TGTGCCAGCAGCGAGCGGGAGTGGTCCTACGAGCAGTACTTC. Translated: CASSEREWSYEQYF. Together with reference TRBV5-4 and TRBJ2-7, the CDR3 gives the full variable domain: ETGVTQSPTHLIKTRGQQVTLRCSSQSGHNTVSWYQQALGQGPQFIFQYYREEENGRGNFPPRFSGLQFPNYSSELNVNALELDDSALYLCASSEREWSYEQYFGPGTRLTVT.